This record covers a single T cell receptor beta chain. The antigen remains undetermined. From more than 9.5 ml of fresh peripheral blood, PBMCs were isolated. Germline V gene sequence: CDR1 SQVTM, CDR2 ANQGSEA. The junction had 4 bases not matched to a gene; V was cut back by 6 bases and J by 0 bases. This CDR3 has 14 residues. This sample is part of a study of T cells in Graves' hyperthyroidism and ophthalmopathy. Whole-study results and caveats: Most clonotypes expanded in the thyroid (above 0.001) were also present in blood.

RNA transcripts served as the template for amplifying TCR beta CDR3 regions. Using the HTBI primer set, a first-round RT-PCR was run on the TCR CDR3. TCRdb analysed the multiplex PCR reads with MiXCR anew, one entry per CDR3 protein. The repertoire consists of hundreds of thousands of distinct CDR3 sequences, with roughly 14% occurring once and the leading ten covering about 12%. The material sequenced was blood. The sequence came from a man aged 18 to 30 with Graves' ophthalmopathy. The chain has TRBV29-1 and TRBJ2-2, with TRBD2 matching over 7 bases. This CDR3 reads CSVLSGTNTGELFF. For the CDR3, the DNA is TGCAGCGTCCTAAGCGGGACGAACACCGGGGAGCTGTTTTTT.